The entry that follows covers one T cell receptor (beta chain) sequence. These data come from a study of blood T cell repertoires in COVID-19. V shed 2 bases, J shed 3 bases, and the junction held 3 bases outside the gene matches. Germline V gene lookup returns CDR1 LGHNT and CDR2 FRNRAP. The CDR3 sequence is 15 residues long. Sequenced by immunoSEQ multiplex PCR; TCRdb stores in-frame clones only, minus some. The sample lists over 200,000 clones, roughly 87% occurring once. The origin of this receptor is a man aged 25-45 years who had recovered from COVID-19. The chain combines TRBV12-5 with TRBJ2-3; 9 positions match TRBD2. Sequenced: PBMCs or T cells enriched from blood (not recorded which). DNA of the CDR3: TGTGCTAGTGGTTTGTCTAGCGGGGTTACAGATACGCAGTATTTT. Translated, it gives CASGLSSGVTDTQYF.